These 26 T cell receptor beta chains were sequenced from one sample in a study of cytomegalovirus exposure and HLA in healthy donors. The study ran its PCR with 60 Vbeta and 13 Jbeta primers. The repertoire was sequenced with immunoSEQ multiplex PCR; TCRdb's copy has only in-frame clones and lacks some. The sample comprises under 130,000 clones, around two thirds of which are singletons, and around 3.5% rests with the top ten. Sequencing used PBMCs. These receptors were taken from a woman between 50 and 59 years old in good health and CMV-seronegative.

This rearrangement joins TRBV2 to TRBJ2-1; D might be TRBD1 (6 bases). CDR1 and CDR2 (germline): SNHLY, FYNNEI. The CDR3 is 12 residues long. V dropped 10 bases and J dropped 4 bases, with 11 bases sitting between them. Here the CDR3 reads CATRTDYNEQFF. The DNA of the CDR3 is TGTGCCACAAGGACAGATTACAATGAGCAGTTCTTC. Variable domain in full (rest from reference TRBV2 and TRBJ2-1): EPEVTQTPSHQVTQMGQEVILRCVPISNHLYFYWYRQILGQKVEFLVSFYNNEISEKSEIFDDQFSVERPDGSNFTLKIRSTKLEDSAMYFCATRTDYNEQFFGPGTRLTVL.

The chain couples TRBV5-1 to TRBJ2-2, with 8 bases aligning to TRBD2. V shed 0 bases, J shed 2 bases, and the junction held 3 bases outside the gene matches. Germline lookup yields CDR1 SGHRS and CDR2 YFSETQ. This CDR3 has 16 amino acids. CDR3 loop: CASSLGSGVNTGELFF. In DNA form, the CDR3 reads TGCGCCAGCAGCTTGGGTAGCGGGGTAAACACCGGGGAGCTGTTTTTT.

This chain links TRBV2 with TRBJ2-1, with TRBD2 as a possible D gene (6 bases). V dropped 6 bases and J dropped 4 bases, with 16 bases sitting between them. Germline V gene lookup returns CDR1 SNHLY and CDR2 FYNNEI. CDR3 size: 15 residues. CDR3 sequence: CASRIERARYNEQFF. CDR3 nucleotide sequence: TGTGCCAGCAGGATAGAGCGGGCTAGGTACAATGAGCAGTTCTTC.

The chain is built from TRBV6-1 and TRBJ2-2; a possible D gene is TRBD2 (6 bases). V was cut by 7 bases and J by 3 bases, with 12 bases left in between. The CDR3 consists of 14 residues. In germline, CDR1 is MNHNS, CDR2 SASEGT. The CDR3 loop reads CASIRDFYTGELFF. In DNA form, the CDR3 reads TGTGCCAGCATCCGGGACTTTTACACCGGGGAGCTGTTTTTT.

Here the CDR3 DNA reads TGTGCCAGCAGCGTACCGCCGGGACAGGGACTAAATGAGCAGTTCTTC. Its translation is CASSVPPGQGLNEQFF. The genes are TRBV11-3 and TRBJ2-1, with 9 positions matching TRBD1. The germline V gene has CDR1 SGHNT and CDR2 YENEEA. The CDR3 runs 16 residues. V dropped 5 bases and J dropped 7; count of bases not matched to a gene: 12.

Here the CDR3 DNA reads TGTGCCAGCAGCTTTTTCGACGAGCAGTACTTC. Translation: CASSFFDEQYF. The chain couples TRBV7-3 to TRBJ2-7; no clear D gene. Trimming took off 3 bases at V and 5 bases at J, with 5 bases between the two ends. CDR1 SGHTA and CDR2 FQGTGA come from the germline V gene. This CDR3 is 11 amino acids long.

The V and J genes are TRBV19 and TRBJ2-5, with a weak D call TRBD1 (5 bases). The germline V gene encodes CDR1 LNHDA and CDR2 SQIVND (reference sequence). CDR3 length: 14 amino acids. Trimming pared 2 bases from V and 3 bases from J, leaving 10 bases between. The chain's CDR3 is CASSIQAGKETQYF. CDR3 sequence (DNA): TGTGCCAGTAGTATACAGGCAGGGAAAGAGACCCAGTACTTC. Based on the CDR3 plus reference TRBV19 and TRBJ2-5, the full variable domain is DGGITQSPKYLFRKEGQNVTLSCEQNLNHDAMYWYRQDPGQGLRLIYYSQIVNDFQKGDIAEGYSVSREKKESFPLTVTSAQKNPTAFYLCASSIQAGKETQYFGPGTRLLVL.

The chain links TRBV14 to TRBJ2-3; D may be TRBD2 (5 bases). Germline CDR1 SGHDN, CDR2 FVKESK. V dropped 4 bases and J dropped 0 bases, with 14 bases sitting between them. This CDR3 spans 16 amino acids. The CDR3 region is CASSLGASSSTDTQYF. In nucleotides, the CDR3 is TGTGCCAGCAGCCTTGGAGCTAGCTCTAGCACAGATACGCAGTATTTT.

The rearrangement joins TRBV5-6 to TRBJ2-1, with TRBD2 matching over 10 bases. The CDR3 extends over 14 amino acids. Germline loops: CDR1 SGHDT, CDR2 YYEEEE. J gave up 7 bases and V 2 bases, and 3 bases lay outside the gene matches. The CDR3 region has the DNA TGTGCCAGCAGCTTTAGCGGGGGGTGGAATGAGCAGTTCTTC. Its translation is CASSFSGGWNEQFF. The complete variable domain, with remaining parts taken from reference TRBV5-6 and TRBJ2-1, reads DAGVTQSPTHLIKTRGQQVTLRCSPKSGHDTVSWYQQALGQGPQFIFQYYEEEERQRGNFPDRFSGHQFPNYSSELNVNALLLGDSALYLCASSFSGGWNEQFFGPGTRLTVL.

V gene TRBV13 combines with J gene TRBJ2-1, with 8 bases fitting TRBD1. Per germline, CDR1 PRHDT and CDR2 FYEKMQ (reference sequence). The CDR3 runs to 19 residues. Trimming at V came to 5 bases and at J to 0 bases, leaving 15 bases not matched to a gene. CDR3 sequence (DNA): TGTGCCAGCAGCCCACGTCCAACCAGGGGGCGGAGCTCCTACAATGAGCAGTTCTTC. It yields the protein CASSPRPTRGRSSYNEQFF. The full variable domain, with the rest looked up from reference TRBV13 and TRBJ2-1, is AAGVIQSPRHLIKEKRETATLKCYPIPRHDTVYWYQQGPGQDPQFLISFYEKMQSDKGSIPDRFSAQQFSDYHSELNMSSLELGDSALYFCASSPRPTRGRSSYNEQFFGPGTRLTVL.

This rearrangement joins TRBV9 to TRBJ2-5, with TRBD1 identical over 7 bases. Unmatched junction bases numbered 6, after V lost 4 bases and J lost 0 bases. There are 15 residues in the CDR3. The germline gives CDR1 SGDLS, CDR2 YYNGEE. DNA of the CDR3: TGTGCCAGCAGCCCCGGCAGGGGGAACCAAGAGACCCAGTACTTC. Translation: CASSPGRGNQETQYF. Supplemented by reference TRBV9 and TRBJ2-5, the full variable domain reads DSGVTQTPKHLITATGQRVTLRCSPRSGDLSVYWYQQSLDQGLQFLIQYYNGEERAKGNILERFSAQQFPDLHSELNLSSLELGDSALYFCASSPGRGNQETQYFGPGTRLLVL.

The chain uses TRBV23-1 and TRBJ2-7, with D unresolved. TRBV23-1 is an ORF, with its function uncertain. The CDR3 totals 17 residues. V shed 2 bases and J shed 2 bases, with 19 bases lying between them. CDR3 coding DNA: TGCGCCAGCAGTCAACCTCGTCGGCTTCCGACACCCTACGAGCAGTACTTC. Residues: CASSQPRRLPTPYEQYF.

The rearrangement joins TRBV4-1 to TRBJ1-5; no reliable D call. Trimming cost V 4 bases and J 2 bases, with 21 bases left between them. CDR3 length equals 18 residues. CDR1 and CDR2 (germline): MGHRA, YSYEKL. In DNA form, the CDR3 reads TGCGCCAGCAGCCGAATCCCGCCATTTGGTTCGGGCAATCAGCCCCAGCATTTT. Its translation is CASSRIPPFGSGNQPQHF.

This clone was seen a handful of times. V gene TRBV6-6 combines with J gene TRBJ2-3; maybe TRBD2 (6 bases). Trimming shortened V by 6 bases and J by 0 bases, and 10 bases separated the two germline ends. In germline, CDR1 is MNHNY, CDR2 SVGAGI (reference sequence). The CDR3 runs 14 residues. Written as DNA, the CDR3 is TGTGCCAGCAGGCCGGGACTCAGCACAGATACGCAGTATTTT. The encoded protein is CASRPGLSTDTQYF.

The rearrangement uses TRBV29-1 and TRBJ2-3; D possibly corresponds to TRBD2 (6 bases). Germline V gene data show CDR1 as SQVTM and CDR2 as ANQGSEA. V lost 3 bases and J lost 1, with 11 bases in between. CDR3 length: 14 residues. The CDR3 nucleotides are TGCAGCGTTGATTCCGGGGGAGGCACAGATACGCAGTATTTT. It yields the protein CSVDSGGGTDTQYF.

This clone appeared a few times. J is TRBJ2-1 and V is TRBV7-6, with a tentative D call TRBD1 (5 bases). Per the germline V gene, CDR1 is SGHVS and CDR2 is FNYEAQ. CDR3 length: 18 amino acids. V lost 1 base and J 6 bases, leaving 22 bases between the germline ends. The CDR3 protein is CASSLVPIVGARGNEQFF. The CDR3 DNA is TGTGCCAGCAGCTTAGTCCCGATTGTTGGGGCCCGCGGCAATGAGCAGTTCTTC. Complete variable domain (other parts from reference TRBV7-6 and TRBJ2-1): GAGVSQSPRYKVTKRGQDVALRCDPISGHVSLYWYRQALGQGPEFLTYFNYEAQQDKSGLPNDRFSAERPEGSISTLTIQRTEQRDSAMYRCASSLVPIVGARGNEQFFGPGTRLTVL.

The chain links TRBV6-5 to TRBJ1-5; no clear D. This CDR3 has 14 residues. V was trimmed by 2 bases and J by 5 bases, leaving 10 bases between them. Per the germline V gene, CDR1 is MNHEY and CDR2 is SVGAGI. The CDR3 nucleotides are TGTGCCAGCAGTTACGGTGGTCCGGATCAGCCCCAGCATTTT. Its translation is CASSYGGPDQPQHF.

This chain joins TRBV28 and TRBJ2-7; 11 bases agree with TRBD2. Trimming took 7 bases from V and 0 from J; bases not matched to a gene: 17. The CDR3 is 19 residues long. The germline V gene encodes CDR1 MDHEN and CDR2 SYDVKM. The CDR3 loop is CASNYLLAGGPSSSYEQYF. The DNA for the CDR3 is TGTGCCAGCAACTACCTCCTAGCGGGAGGCCCTTCGAGCTCCTACGAGCAGTACTTC.

The chain links TRBV10-2 to TRBJ2-1; D is unclear. Trimming took 5 bases from V and 4 from J, leaving 12 bases between them. The CDR3 has 14 residues. CDR1 WSHSY and CDR2 SAAADI come from the germline V gene. CDR3 nucleotides: TGCGCCAGCAGTCCTCTTACAGCTTACAATGAGCAGTTCTTC. It specifies CASSPLTAYNEQFF.

This clone was recorded a few times. This chain's CDR3 is CASSLKSPYSYNEQFF. The CDR3 DNA is TGTGCCAGCAGCTTAAAGAGCCCTTACTCCTACAATGAGCAGTTCTTC. The V gene is TRBV11-2, the J gene TRBJ2-1; D is unclear. CDR1 and CDR2 (germline): SGHAT, FQNNGV. The CDR3 consists of 16 residues. V was pared by 2 bases and J by 0 bases, with 11 bases between.

The chain is built from TRBV10-2 and TRBJ1-1; TRBD1 might be the D (5 bases). The CDR3 contains 15 residues. V lost 0 bases and J lost 4, with 12 bases in between. Looked up from germline, CDR1 is WSHSY and CDR2 is SAAADI. CDR3 region: CASSESKGLGTEAFF. The CDR3 DNA sequence: TGCGCCAGCAGTGAGTCGAAGGGGTTAGGCACTGAAGCTTTCTTT.

The chain's CDR3 is CASSFGDTGELFF. DNA for the CDR3: TGTGCCAGCAGTTTCGGGGACACCGGGGAGCTGTTTTTT. This chain uses TRBV28 with TRBJ2-2; D is possibly TRBD2 (5 bases). The V end was cut by 3 bases, the J end by 3 bases, with 5 bases between. Germline CDR1 reads MDHEN; CDR2 reads SYDVKM. CDR3 length equals 13 residues.

For the CDR3, the DNA is TGTGCCATCAGTGAGTTCAGGGCGGGGATACTTGGGAATGAGCAGTTCTTC. Its translation: CAISEFRAGILGNEQFF. The J gene is TRBJ2-1, the V gene TRBV10-3; D is perhaps TRBD2 (6 bases). The CDR3 runs to 17 residues. V dropped 1 base and J dropped 7 bases, with 20 bases sitting between them. CDR1 ENHRY and CDR2 SYGVKD come from the germline V gene.

This clone was observed at least ten times. The chain joins TRBV27 to TRBJ1-5; TRBD1 might be the D (5 bases). The V gene lost 4 bases and the J gene lost 5 bases, with 21 bases spanning the gap. The CDR3 is 17 residues long. The V gene's germline CDR1 is MNHEY and CDR2 SMNVEV (reference sequence). The CDR3 protein is CASSSLSSQGRHQPQHF. The CDR3 DNA sequence: TGTGCCAGCAGTTCCTTATCTTCTCAGGGCCGACATCAGCCCCAGCATTTT.

The chain combines TRBV4-2 with TRBJ2-1; D is possibly TRBD2 (6 bases). The CDR3 runs to 14 residues. CDR1 and CDR2 from the germline V gene are LGHNA and YNFKEQ. V was shortened by 0 bases and J by 5 bases, with 8 bases between the two germline ends. In DNA, the CDR3 is TGTGCCAGCAGCCAAGATTGGGGGGACAATGAGCAGTTCTTC. It codes for CASSQDWGDNEQFF.

This chain links TRBV7-2 with TRBJ1-4; D might be TRBD1 (6 bases). The CDR3 runs 15 residues. Germline CDR1 and CDR2: SGHTA and FQGNSA. Deletions cut 1 base from V and 4 bases from J, with 10 bases between. The CDR3, as DNA: TGTGCCAGCAGCTTAGACAGGGCGTATAATGAAAAACTGTTTTTT. Amino acid sequence: CASSLDRAYNEKLFF.